The present TCR beta chain was sequenced within a study of T cell responses to AZD1222 COVID-19 vaccine. Germline-derived CDR1 and CDR2 are SNHLY and FYNNEI. Between the trimmed V and J ends, which lost 4 bases and 6 bases, there was a span of 7 bases. The CDR3 has 11 residues. The method was immunoSEQ multiplex PCR; TCRdb's version includes in-frame clones alone and lacks a portion of them. The sample has around 170,000 clones, about nine tenths seen once; the top ten hold roughly 0.99%. The clonotype originates from an adult in good health. Sequences were derived from peripheral blood, sampled on day 0 of AZD1222 vaccination. J is TRBJ2-7 and V is TRBV2; D uncertain. The CDR3 DNA reads TGTGCCAGCAGTGGGTGGAGCGAGCAGTACTTC. Encoded protein: CASSGWSEQYF.